The 19 T cell receptor beta chains given below trace back to one sample, sequenced in a study of shared clonotypes between healthy human individuals. The assay was immunoSEQ multiplex PCR, and TCRdb's table has in-frame clones only and misses some. This sample yields more than 2,000,000 clones, of which more than 85% are seen a single time; under 0.45% belongs to the top ten. Material for sequencing was naive CD4+ T cells from PBMCs. Noted subset: CD45RA+ positively selected. The receptors here all came from a man aged 18 to 29 in good health. Some clones in this sample may be carry-over from other donors' samples.

The chain links TRBV5-1 to TRBJ2-5; 8 bases map to TRBD2. The CDR3 has 15 residues. Germline values: CDR1 SGHRS, CDR2 YFSETQ. V was clipped by 0 bases and J by 5 bases; unmatched bases: 6. The CDR3 is CASSLDGTSGETQYF. DNA for the CDR3: TGCGCCAGCAGCTTGGACGGGACTAGTGGGGAGACCCAGTACTTC. Full variable domain (remainder filled in from reference TRBV5-1 and TRBJ2-5): KAGVTQTPRYLIKTRGQQVTLSCSPISGHRSVSWYQQTPGQGLQFLFEYFSETQRNKGNFPGRFSGRQFSNSRSEMNVSTLELGDSALYLCASSLDGTSGETQYFGPGTRLLVL.

The chain joins TRBV5-4 to TRBJ2-1; weak D call: TRBD1 (5 bases). The germline CDR1 and CDR2 sequences are SGHNT and YYREEE (reference sequence). Trimming left V 0 bases short and J 6 bases short, with 13 bases between. There are 15 residues in the CDR3. The chain's CDR3 is CASSLEGPVRNEQFF. The CDR3 DNA sequence: TGTGCCAGCAGCTTGGAGGGGCCCGTGCGCAATGAGCAGTTCTTC.

This clone was seen a few times. The chain recombines TRBV19 with TRBJ1-1, with D maybe TRBD1 (6 bases). The CDR3 runs 12 residues. Trimming left V 8 bases short and J 11 bases short, with 18 bases between. Germline V gene data show CDR1 as LNHDA and CDR2 as SQIVND (reference sequence). The CDR3 nucleotides read TGTGCCAGTGGGGACACCGCCTCTGGTGCTTTCTTT. Residues: CASGDTASGAFF. The variable domain in full, with the rest retrieved from reference TRBV19 and TRBJ1-1, is DGGITQSPKYLFRKEGQNVTLSCEQNLNHDAMYWYRQDPGQGLRLIYYSQIVNDFQKGDIAEGYSVSREKKESFPLTVTSAQKNPTAFYLCASGDTASGAFFGQGTRLTVV.

This clone was detected once. V is TRBV28 and J is TRBJ2-1; D is unresolved. The V gene's germline CDR1 is MDHEN and CDR2 SYDVKM. The CDR3 loop spans 15 amino acids. Trimming shortened V by 1 base and J by 1 base, and 8 bases separated the two germline ends. CDR3 sequence reads: CASSLFGGSYNEQFF. The CDR3 DNA sequence: TGTGCCAGCAGTTTATTTGGCGGTTCCTACAATGAGCAGTTCTTC.

This clone has a single count. This CDR3 is also generated by other DNA sequences in the sample. The chain carries TRBV15 and TRBJ2-5; D might be TRBD2 (5 bases). Trimming left V 1 base short and J 4 bases short, with 10 bases between. This CDR3 is built from 14 residues. Germline-derived CDR1 and CDR2 are LNHNV and YYDKDF (reference sequence). This CDR3 is CATSRAGSRETQYF. The CDR3 DNA is TGTGCCACCAGCAGAGCGGGATCGAGAGAGACCCAGTACTTC.

This clone appeared a few times. The chain couples TRBV4-1 to TRBJ1-1, with D perhaps matching TRBD1 (6 bases). The CDR3 covers 16 residues. V lost 0 bases to trimming and J lost 6 bases, with 17 bases between them. Germline CDR1 and CDR2: MGHRA and YSYEKL. In DNA, the CDR3 is TGCGCCAGCAGCCAAGAGTCGGCCAGGGGTAGGCCTGAAGCTTTCTTT. This gives the protein CASSQESARGRPEAFF.

V is TRBV19 and J is TRBJ2-3; D call uncertain. Germline loops: CDR1 LNHDA, CDR2 SQIVND (reference sequence). The V and J ends lost 5 bases and 3 bases respectively, with 12 bases between them. The CDR3 is 14 residues long. The CDR3 spells CASSSGSRTDTQYF. The CDR3 DNA reads as TGTGCCAGTAGTTCTGGAAGTCGGACAGATACGCAGTATTTT.

The chain couples TRBV28 to TRBJ2-1; 7 nucleotides match TRBD1. The CDR3 covers 15 residues. Germline lookup yields CDR1 MDHEN and CDR2 SYDVKM. J gave up 3 bases and V 8 bases, and 10 bases lay outside the gene matches. The CDR3 DNA reads TGTGCCAGCGGAAGTCCGGGACAGATCTACAATGAGCAGTTCTTC. This encodes CASGSPGQIYNEQFF.

The table lists this clone with a count of one. The CDR3 DNA sequence: TGTGCCAGCAGCGTAGGGCTCCCCGGAAACACCATATATTTT. It yields the protein CASSVGLPGNTIYF. The gene calls are TRBV9 and TRBJ1-3; no clear D gene. The CDR3 sequence is 14 residues long. Looked up from germline, CDR1 is SGDLS and CDR2 is YYNGEE. Trimming pared 0 bases from V and 4 bases from J, leaving 8 bases between.

This chain links TRBV10-3 with TRBJ2-3; unclear D gene. Germline V gene lookup returns CDR1 ENHRY and CDR2 SYGVKD. The CDR3 is 12 residues long. Between the trimmed V and J ends, which lost 6 bases and 6 bases, there was a span of 10 bases. CDR3 sequence reads: CAISGPRDTQYF. CDR3 coding DNA: TGTGCCATCAGCGGACCCAGGGATACGCAGTATTTT.

The CDR3 coding sequence is TGTGCCAGCATGAGAGCGGGAGGGGGCACCGGGGAGCTGTTTTTT. Its protein product is CASMRAGGGTGELFF. V and J are TRBV28 and TRBJ2-2; 10 nucleotides match TRBD2. J was trimmed by 4 bases and V by 7 bases; bases with no gene match: 6. CDR1 is MDHEN and CDR2 is SYDVKM in the germline V gene. The CDR3 is 15 amino acids.

The chain uses TRBV7-9 and TRBJ2-1, with 12 positions matching TRBD2. Germline CDR1 SEHNR, CDR2 FQNEAQ (reference sequence). J gave up 9 bases and V 5 bases, and 5 bases lay outside the gene matches. The CDR3 contains 14 residues. For the CDR3, the DNA is TGTGCCAGCAGCCGACTAGCGGGAGTTGGTGAGCAGTTCTTC. It encodes CASSRLAGVGEQFF.

This clone was seen a handful of times. J is TRBJ2-7 and V is TRBV7-2, with 8 bases identical to TRBD2. V lost 1 base to trimming and J lost 3 bases; unmatched junction nucleotides: 8. The CDR3 runs to 16 residues. Germline V lookup: CDR1 SGHTA, CDR2 FQGNSA. The CDR3 reads CASSLDPTSAIYEQYF. DNA for the CDR3: TGTGCCAGCAGCTTAGACCCGACTAGCGCTATCTACGAGCAGTACTTC.

V usage is TRBV28 and J usage is TRBJ2-7, with a tentative D call TRBD2 (5 bases). Germline lookup yields CDR1 MDHEN and CDR2 SYDVKM. V lost 8 bases and J 7 bases, leaving 18 bases between the germline ends. There are 13 residues in the CDR3. The CDR3 is CASALPGVKEQYF. As DNA, the CDR3 is TGTGCCAGCGCCCTACCCGGGGTAAAAGAGCAGTACTTC.

The J gene is TRBJ1-1, the V gene TRBV7-2, with 9 bases aligning to TRBD1. Trimming cost V 5 bases and J 5 bases; bases outside gene matches: 9. The CDR3 totals 15 residues. The germline V gene has CDR1 SGHTA and CDR2 FQGNSA. CDR3 loop: CASSGTGGRLTEAFF. The CDR3 nucleotides read TGTGCCAGCAGCGGAACAGGGGGCCGGCTGACTGAAGCTTTCTTT.

DNA of the CDR3: TGCGCCAGCGCTAGGGACAGTCAGAACGAGCAGTACTTC. Translated, it gives CASARDSQNEQYF. The gene calls are TRBV5-1 and TRBJ2-7, with 7 bases lining up with TRBD1. Germline V lookup: CDR1 SGHRS, CDR2 YFSETQ. The CDR3 contains 13 residues. J lost 5 bases, V lost 7 bases, and 9 bases had no gene match.

The chain combines TRBV4-2 with TRBJ2-3; no reliable D call. Germline V CDR1 and CDR2: LGHNA, YNFKEQ. Trimming removed 5 bases from V and 2 bases from J, with 14 bases in between. The CDR3 length is 15 residues. The CDR3 loop reads CASSYKKAVTDTQYF. The DNA of the CDR3 is TGTGCCAGCAGCTATAAAAAAGCAGTCACAGATACGCAGTATTTT.

This chain joins TRBV18 and TRBJ1-5; D is unclear. The germline gives CDR1 KGHSH, CDR2 LQKENI. There are 14 residues in the CDR3. With 5 bases removed from V and 0 bases from J, the gap between germline ends came to 8 bases. CDR3 sequence reads: CASSSTNSNQPQHF. The CDR3 bases are TGTGCCAGCTCAAGTACCAATAGCAATCAGCCCCAGCATTTT.

The rearrangement joins TRBV7-3 to TRBJ2-5; D possibly corresponds to TRBD1 (5 bases). Per germline, CDR1 SGHTA and CDR2 FQGTGA. V gave up 0 bases and J gave up 5 bases, with 10 bases separating them. This CDR3 has 14 amino acids. Written as DNA, the CDR3 is TGTGCCAGCAGCTTAACGGCGCAGGGTGAGACCCAGTACTTC. Translation gives CASSLTAQGETQYF.